This T cell receptor beta chain was observed in a study of cytomegalovirus exposure and HLA in healthy donors. Findings and caveats of the study: In vitro assays verified that three CMV-associated chains recognized CMV antigens specifically. In a later analysis, TCR beta V- and J-gene trimming was associated with a missense DCLRE1C variant. Most subjects' HLA-A and HLA-B alleles were reportedly predicted from TCR beta sequences.

PCR primers comprised 60 Vbeta and 13 Jbeta primers. Clones were read by immunoSEQ multiplex PCR, and TCRdb kept only the in-frame ones, dropping some. The data contain approximately 150,000 clones, roughly 77% of them singletons. The V and J ends lost 2 bases and 3 bases respectively, with 16 bases between them. The CDR3 covers 16 residues. CDR1 and CDR2 (germline): LGHNA, YNFKEQ. This clone was seen just once. The antigen remains unidentified. The rearrangement joins TRBV4-2 to TRBJ1-2, with TRBD1 as a possible D gene (6 bases). The sequenced sample was PBMCs. The sequence derives from a man aged 18 to 29 in good health and CMV-seropositive. The CDR3 here is CASSQSRGSSDYGYTF. The CDR3 coding sequence is TGTGCCAGCAGCCAAAGCAGGGGCAGCTCCGACTATGGCTACACCTTC.